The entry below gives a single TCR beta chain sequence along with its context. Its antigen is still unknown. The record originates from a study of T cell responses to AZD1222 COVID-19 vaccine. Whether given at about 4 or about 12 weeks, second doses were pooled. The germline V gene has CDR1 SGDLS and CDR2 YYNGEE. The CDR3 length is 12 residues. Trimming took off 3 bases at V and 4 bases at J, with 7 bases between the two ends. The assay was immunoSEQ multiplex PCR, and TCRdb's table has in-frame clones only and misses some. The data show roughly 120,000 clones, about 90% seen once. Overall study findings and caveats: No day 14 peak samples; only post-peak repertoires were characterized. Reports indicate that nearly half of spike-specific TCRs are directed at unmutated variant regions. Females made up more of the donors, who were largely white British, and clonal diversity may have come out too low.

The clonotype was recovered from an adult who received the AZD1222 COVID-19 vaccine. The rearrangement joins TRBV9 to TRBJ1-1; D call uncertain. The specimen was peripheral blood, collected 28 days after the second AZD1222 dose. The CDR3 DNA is TGTGCCAGCAGCGCGTCAGGCACTGAAGCTTTCTTT. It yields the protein CASSASGTEAFF.